The 29 T cell receptor beta chains below all came from one sample that was sequenced in a study of spatial heterogeneity in lung cancer. From the 5' RACE reads, TCRdb called clonotypes with MiXCR, one entry per CDR3 protein. This sample has around 98,000 distinct CDR3 sequences, with roughly a fifth found just once. Regarding time point: blood at routine non-recurrence follow-up after resection. The sample consisted of PBMCs, taken at follow-up. The receptor set was obtained from a male donor with early-stage non-small cell lung cancer.

This clonotype was counted at least ten times. In nucleotides, the CDR3 is TGTGCCAGCAGCCTTTCGACGGCCAGCACAGATACGCAGTATTTT. Residues: CASSLSTASTDTQYF. V gene TRBV9 combines with J gene TRBJ2-3, with D unresolved. There are 15 residues in the CDR3. Trimming cost V 4 bases and J 0 bases, with 12 bases left between them. Germline CDR1 SGDLS, CDR2 YYNGEE.

The chain employs TRBV2 and TRBJ2-2; D is unresolved. CDR3 length: 14 amino acids. CDR1 SNHLY and CDR2 FYNNEI come from the germline V gene. Trimming removed 8 bases from V and 0 bases from J, with 10 bases in between. CDR3 bases: TGTGCCAGCTCTGTCCATACGAACACCGGGGAGCTGTTTTTT. Amino acids: CASSVHTNTGELFF.

The CDR3 reads CASSSDLRAPLHF. The CDR3 bases are TGTGCCAGCAGCTCCGATTTGAGGGCACCCCTCCACTTT. The chain combines TRBV6-5 with TRBJ1-6; D gene unclear. CDR1 and CDR2 from the germline V gene are MNHEY and SVGAGI. The CDR3 is made up of 13 amino acids. Between the trimmed V and J ends, which lost 6 bases and 11 bases, there was a span of 14 bases.

V usage is TRBV18 and J usage is TRBJ1-2; 7 bases map to TRBD1. V dropped 6 bases and J dropped 6; count of bases not matched to a gene: 7. The germline gives CDR1 KGHSH, CDR2 LQKENI. The CDR3 is 13 amino acids. This CDR3 is CASSPQTGNGYTF. For the CDR3, the DNA is TGTGCCAGCTCCCCTCAGACAGGGAATGGCTACACCTTC.

The CDR3 spells CASSSGTVTNEKLFF. In nucleotides, the CDR3 is TGTGCCAGCAGCTCCGGGACGGTAACTAATGAAAAACTGTTTTTT. The chain joins TRBV11-2 to TRBJ1-4; TRBD1 is a possible D gene (5 bases). V lost 4 bases and J lost 1, with 10 bases in between. Germline V gene sequence: CDR1 SGHAT, CDR2 FQNNGV. This CDR3 spans 15 amino acids.

This clonotype has at least ten counts. The chain combines TRBV7-9 with TRBJ2-5; 7 bases fit TRBD1. The V and J ends lost 0 bases and 3 bases, in that order; junction bases with no gene match: 4. The CDR3 has 15 amino acids. Germline V gene sequence: CDR1 SEHNR, CDR2 FQNEAQ (reference sequence). The CDR3 loop reads CASSLAGTDKETQYF. CDR3 coding DNA: TGTGCCAGCAGCTTAGCGGGGACAGATAAAGAGACCCAGTACTTC.

This clonotype was found a few times. The rearrangement uses TRBV12-5 and TRBJ2-7; 7 nucleotides line up with TRBD2. Trimming at V came to 5 bases and at J to 3 bases, leaving 7 bases not matched to a gene. The CDR3 is made up of 14 amino acids. CDR1 LGHNT and CDR2 FRNRAP come from the germline V gene. Here the CDR3 reads CASGAPGTNYEQYF. DNA of the CDR3: TGTGCTAGTGGTGCACCCGGGACTAACTACGAGCAGTACTTC. Together with reference TRBV12-5 and TRBJ2-7, the CDR3 gives the full variable domain: DARVTQTPRHKVTEMGQEVTMRCQPILGHNTVFWYRQTMMQGLELLAYFRNRAPLDDSGMPKDRFSAEMPDATLATLKIQPSEPRDSAVYFCASGAPGTNYEQYFGPGTRLTVT.

At least ten counts were recorded for this clonotype. The chain is built from TRBV19 and TRBJ2-2; TRBD1 is a possible D gene (6 bases). Trimming removed 5 bases at V and 0 bases at J, with 10 bases between. Germline V lookup: CDR1 LNHDA, CDR2 SQIVND (reference sequence). The CDR3 contains 15 residues. For the CDR3, the DNA is TGTGCCAGTAGTCCCCGACAGGCGAACACCGGGGAGCTGTTTTTT. It yields the protein CASSPRQANTGELFF.

V is TRBV19 and J is TRBJ2-5; TRBD1 aligns across 9 bases. CDR1 and CDR2 from the germline V gene are LNHDA and SQIVND (reference sequence). This CDR3 is 15 amino acids long. V shed 7 bases, J shed 5 bases, and the junction held 11 bases outside the gene matches. The CDR3 sequence is CASTTGGALEETQYF. The CDR3 DNA follows: TGTGCCAGTACCACAGGGGGCGCGTTGGAGGAGACCCAGTACTTC. Complete variable domain (other parts from reference TRBV19 and TRBJ2-5): DGGITQSPKYLFRKEGQNVTLSCEQNLNHDAMYWYRQDPGQGLRLIYYSQIVNDFQKGDIAEGYSVSREKKESFPLTVTSAQKNPTAFYLCASTTGGALEETQYFGPGTRLLVL.

The rearrangement links TRBV20-1 to TRBJ2-1; 8 positions agree with TRBD2. The length of the CDR3 is 12 residues. CDR1 DFQATT and CDR2 SNEGSKA come from the germline V gene (reference sequence). V shed 0 bases and J 10 bases; nucleotides not matched to a gene: 2. The CDR3 spells CSARETSGEQFF. The CDR3 bases are TGCAGTGCTAGAGAAACTAGCGGCGAGCAGTTCTTC.

This rearrangement joins TRBV6-6 to TRBJ2-1, with TRBD2 matching over 7 bases. With 6 bases clipped from V and 9 bases from J, the junction kept 8 bases outside the gene matches. The length of the CDR3 is 13 residues. The germline V gene encodes CDR1 MNHNY and CDR2 SVGAGI (reference sequence). CDR3 sequence: CASSSGTTGEQFF. CDR3 nucleotides: TGTGCCAGCAGCTCCGGGACTACGGGTGAGCAGTTCTTC.

The chain joins TRBV5-4 to TRBJ2-7, with 8 bases aligning to TRBD1. The V gene end was trimmed by 3 bases and the J gene end by 3 bases; junction bases not matched to a gene: 5. The CDR3 consists of 14 residues. CDR1 SGHNT and CDR2 YYREEE come from the germline V gene (reference sequence). CDR3 amino acids: CASSSYTGGYEQYV. CDR3 nucleotide sequence: TGTGCCAGCAGCTCTTATACAGGGGGCTACGAGCAGTACGTC.

In its sample, this clonotype was seen a few times. The chain uses TRBV19 and TRBJ2-6, with unresolved D. The CDR3 is made up of 15 amino acids. Trimming shortened V by 9 bases and J by 1 base, and 13 bases separated the two germline ends. Germline assignment: CDR1 LNHDA and CDR2 SQIVND (reference sequence). CDR3 sequence (DNA): TGTGCCAGCCATTCTCGATCGTCTGGGGCCAACGTCCTGACTTTC. This gives the protein CASHSRSSGANVLTF.

This clonotype was detected only a few times. The rearrangement uses TRBV4-2 and TRBJ2-1, with D maybe TRBD2 (5 bases). V shed 0 bases and J shed 9 bases, with 12 bases lying between them. CDR3 length: 14 residues. Germline CDR1 reads LGHNA; CDR2 reads YNFKEQ. CDR3 bases: TGTGCCAGCAGCCAAGATGCTAGCCCCCCTGAGCAGTTCTTC. Translated, it gives CASSQDASPPEQFF.

This clonotype was seen only a few times. The rearrangement uses TRBV10-3 and TRBJ1-2; a weak D match, TRBD1 (5 bases). The CDR3 length is 14 residues. CDR1 is ENHRY and CDR2 is SYGVKD in the germline V gene. The V gene lost 0 bases and the J gene lost 8 bases, with 13 bases spanning the gap. The CDR3 nucleotides are TGTGCCATCAGTGAGTCGACAGTATCGGGCGGCTACACCTTC. Translation: CAISESTVSGGYTF.

V is TRBV4-3 and J is TRBJ2-2, with 10 nucleotides matching TRBD1. Germline V gene sequence: CDR1 LGHNA, CDR2 YSLEER. The CDR3 extends over 16 amino acids. Trimming at V came to 2 bases and at J to 3 bases, leaving 3 bases not matched to a gene. DNA for the CDR3: TGCGCCAGCAGCCAACTGACAGGGGGCGACACCGGGGAGCTGTTTTTT. This encodes CASSQLTGGDTGELFF.

This clonotype has only a few counts. This rearrangement joins TRBV29-1 to TRBJ1-2; D remains ambiguous. V was trimmed by 7 bases and J by 3 bases, leaving 12 bases between them. Germline loops: CDR1 SQVTM, CDR2 ANQGSEA. CDR3 size: 12 residues. The CDR3 spells CSGGGGHYGYTF. DNA for the CDR3: TGCAGCGGGGGAGGAGGCCACTATGGCTACACCTTC.

This clonotype was found many times. The J gene is TRBJ1-1, the V gene TRBV10-3; 7 nucleotides align to TRBD1. The J segment lost 4 bases and the V segment lost 6 bases, leaving 8 bases of the junction unmatched. The CDR3 runs to 14 residues. CDR1 ENHRY and CDR2 SYGVKD come from the germline V gene. The DNA for the CDR3 is TGTGCCATCAGCGCACAGGGGCTGGGCACTGAAGCTTTCTTT. This translates into CAISAQGLGTEAFF.

The chain links TRBV11-2 to TRBJ2-1, with D tentatively TRBD2 (6 bases). CDR1 and CDR2 from the germline V gene are SGHAT and FQNNGV. V lost 4 bases, J lost 7 bases, and 14 bases lay in between. This CDR3 is built from 14 residues. The DNA for the CDR3 is TGTGCCAGCAGCTCCCGACTAGTGGGTAATGAGCAGTTCTTC. It yields the protein CASSSRLVGNEQFF.

This clonotype has a single count. V gene TRBV11-2 combines with J gene TRBJ2-1; D is undetermined. Trimming removed 5 bases at V and 3 bases at J, with 5 bases between. This CDR3 contains 12 residues. From germline, CDR1 is SGHAT and CDR2 FQNNGV. The CDR3 DNA sequence: TGTGCCAGCAGCGGAAGCTACAATGAGCAGTTCTTC. Amino acids: CASSGSYNEQFF.

Many counts were recorded for this clonotype. The V gene is TRBV7-9, the J gene TRBJ1-2; the D is unclear. The germline CDR1 and CDR2 sequences are SEHNR and FQNEAQ (reference sequence). The CDR3 has 13 residues. V was pared by 5 bases and J by 1 base, with 8 bases between. The CDR3 DNA sequence: TGTGCCAGCAGCCTCCAGGATAACTATGGCTACACCTTC. Translating it yields CASSLQDNYGYTF.

The rearrangement uses TRBV7-9 and TRBJ2-1; 8 bases map to TRBD1. With 5 bases clipped from V and 7 bases from J, the junction kept 10 bases outside the gene matches. This CDR3 is 15 amino acids long. Germline lookup yields CDR1 SEHNR and CDR2 FQNEAQ (reference sequence). For the CDR3, the DNA is TGTGCCAGCAGCCACGGGACAGGTGTGGTAAATGAGCAGTTCTTC. Amino acids: CASSHGTGVVNEQFF.

This clonotype appeared many times. V usage is TRBV20-1 and J usage is TRBJ2-1; D is ambiguous. The V end lost 0 bases, the J end lost 6 bases, and 9 bases lay between the germline ends. CDR3 length: 13 amino acids. Germline CDR1 reads DFQATT; CDR2 reads SNEGSKA (reference sequence). The CDR3: CSARDQQVNEQFF. The CDR3 DNA sequence: TGCAGTGCTAGAGATCAGCAGGTCAATGAGCAGTTCTTC.

This clonotype was found a few times. J is TRBJ2-3 and V is TRBV5-4; TRBD1 matches 8 bases. This CDR3 comprises 13 residues. The V gene's germline CDR1 is SGHNT and CDR2 YYREEE (reference sequence). The junction had 7 bases not matched to a gene; V was cut back by 9 bases and J by 4 bases. CDR3 coding DNA: TGTGCCACCACCGACAGGGGCGCAGATACGCAGTATTTT. Its protein product is CATTDRGADTQYF.

This clonotype came up a few times. CDR3 region: CASSSPRGTNTGELFF. CDR3 DNA sequence: TGTGCCAGCAGTAGCCCCCGGGGAACGAACACCGGGGAGCTGTTTTTT. The chain is built from TRBV6-2 or TRBV6-3 and TRBJ2-2; D might be TRBD2 (5 bases). The CDR3 consists of 16 residues. CDR1 and CDR2 (germline): MNHEY, SVGEGT. V lost 5 bases to trimming and J lost 0 bases, with 13 bases between them.

This clonotype has just a few counts. This sequence joins TRBV2 and TRBJ2-1; D ambiguous. Trimming shortened V by 10 bases and J by 9 bases, and 13 bases separated the two germline ends. The CDR3 length is 11 residues. CDR1 is SNHLY, CDR2 FYNNEI, per germline. The CDR3 sequence is CAMSLLSEQFF. DNA of the CDR3: TGTGCCATGTCCCTTCTGAGTGAGCAGTTCTTC.

The chain uses TRBV20-1 and TRBJ2-1, with D maybe TRBD2 (6 bases). The germline V gene encodes CDR1 DFQATT and CDR2 SNEGSKA (reference sequence). V shed 5 bases and J shed 10 bases, with 12 bases lying between them. The CDR3 sequence is 11 residues long. The CDR3 sequence: CSAWLALEQFF. CDR3 nucleotides: TGCAGTGCTTGGCTAGCGCTGGAGCAGTTCTTC.

This clonotype was seen a handful of times. V gene TRBV18 combines with J gene TRBJ1-2, with D hard to call. The CDR3 sequence is 12 residues long. Germline V gene lookup returns CDR1 KGHSH and CDR2 LQKENI. V lost 2 bases to trimming and J lost 8 bases, with 9 bases between them. CDR3: CASSPYAEGYTF. The CDR3 nucleotides read TGTGCCAGCTCACCATACGCTGAGGGCTACACCTTC.

Comment on this clonotype: A single base separates this from a much larger clone, so it may be a read error. The DNA of the CDR3 is TGTGCCACCAGTCTTCGGGACAGGGACACCGGGGAGCTGTTTTTT. Protein sequence: CATSLRDRDTGELFF. This rearrangement joins TRBV24-1 to TRBJ2-2; 9 bases are a match to TRBD1. The CDR3 contains 15 residues. The V gene end was trimmed by 6 bases and the J gene end by 3 bases; junction bases not matched to a gene: 4. The germline gives CDR1 KGHDR, CDR2 SFDVKD.